These 7 T cell receptor beta chains came from one sample sequenced in a study of Graves' ophthalmopathy and Graves' hyperthyroidism. RNA transcripts provided the template for amplifying TCR beta CDR3 regions. The first-round RT-PCR employed HTBI primers together with the Qiagen OneStep RT-PCR kit. A multiplex PCR was then performed as the second round. TCRdb redid the calling of the multiplex PCR reads with MiXCR, one entry per CDR3 protein. Of around 1,200,000 distinct CDR3 sequences in the sample, less than 45% were seen once. Material: peripheral blood or thyroid tissue (not recorded which). Receptors were obtained from an adult man with Graves' hyperthyroidism.

This chain links TRBV7-8 with TRBJ1-6; 9 bases match TRBD1. The CDR3 has 14 amino acids. The J segment lost 16 bases and the V segment lost 0 bases, leaving 7 bases of the junction unmatched. Per germline, CDR1 SGHVS and CDR2 FQNEAQ. CDR3 region: CASSLAGTGQFLHF. In DNA form, the CDR3 reads TGTGCCAGCAGCTTAGCCGGGACAGGGCAGTTTCTCCACTTT.

J is TRBJ1-6 and V is TRBV6-2 or TRBV6-3, with TRBD1 identical over 9 bases. Losses at the gene ends were 0 bases for V and 6 bases for J; bases not matched to a gene: 0. This CDR3 is built from 15 residues. From germline, CDR1 is MNHEY and CDR2 SVGEGT. The CDR3 region has the DNA TGTGCCAGCAGTTACTCGACAGGGGGTAATTCACCCCTCCACTTT. This codes for CASSYSTGGNSPLHF.

The chain couples TRBV4-3 to TRBJ2-6; possibly TRBD2 for D (7 bases). The CDR3 covers 18 residues. Between the trimmed V and J ends, which lost 0 bases and 2 bases, there was a span of 14 bases. The germline CDR1 and CDR2 sequences are LGHNA and YSLEER. CDR3 nucleotides: TGCGCCAGCAGCCAAGATAGGGCGGGGGCCGCTGGGGCCAACGTCCTGACTTTC. This sequence encodes CASSQDRAGAAGANVLTF.

V usage is TRBV19 and J usage is TRBJ1-4; no definite D call. Germline values: CDR1 LNHDA, CDR2 SQIVND (reference sequence). The CDR3 runs 15 residues. V was shortened by 3 bases and J by 1 base, with 9 bases between the two germline ends. The CDR3 nucleotides are TGTGCCAGTAGTATTCTTCCGGGAACTAATGAAAAACTGTTTTTT. Its translation is CASSILPGTNEKLFF.

This rearrangement joins TRBV10-3 to TRBJ2-7; 12 nucleotides line up with TRBD2. In germline, CDR1 is ENHRY, CDR2 SYGVKD. The CDR3 is made up of 15 amino acids. CDR3 in DNA: TGTGCCATCAGTGGTTGGACTAGCGGGACAGGGCCGACCGCGGTC. This encodes CAISGWTSGTGPTAV.

This clonotype was recorded a few times. The chain is built from TRBV20-1 and TRBJ1-1, with a tentative D call TRBD1 (6 bases). The CDR3 is 14 residues long. The germline gives CDR1 DFQATT, CDR2 SNEGSKA (reference sequence). Trimming took off 0 bases at V and 4 bases at J, with 12 bases between the two ends. CDR3: CSARERPGVTEAFF. The CDR3 nucleotides read TGCAGTGCTAGAGAGAGGCCAGGGGTCACTGAAGCTTTCTTT.

This chain uses TRBV29-1 with TRBJ1-4; 8 bases are a match to TRBD1. This CDR3 contains 12 residues. The germline V gene has CDR1 SQVTM and CDR2 ANQGSEA. The J segment lost 7 bases and the V segment lost 8 bases, leaving 6 bases of the junction unmatched. This CDR3 reads CSPGQAGEKLFF. CDR3 coding DNA: TGCAGCCCGGGACAGGCGGGTGAAAAACTGTTTTTT.